These 15 T cell receptor beta chains share one sample of origin, sequenced in a study of OX40 agonist ivuxolimab in advanced cancers. Assay: immunoSEQ multiplex PCR; the TCRdb copy retains only in-frame clones and omits some. The sample holds about 57,000 clones; over 85% are singletons and the top ten take about 25%. Source: CD4+ or CD8+ T cells sorted from blood, taken in a trial of the OX40 agonist ivuxolimab. These receptors originate from an adult with an advanced solid tumor such as melanoma, head and neck, liver or kidney cancer.

The rearrangement links TRBV6-5 to TRBJ2-2; no reliable D call. The CDR3 spans 13 residues. Germline loops: CDR1 MNHEY, CDR2 SVGAGI. V was cut by 0 bases and J by 6 bases, with 5 bases left in between. CDR3 residues: CASSYSAPGELFF. The DNA of the CDR3 is TGTGCCAGCAGTTACTCGGCCCCCGGGGAGCTGTTTTTT.

The chain carries TRBV6-5 and TRBJ2-7; D not resolved. The germline CDR1 and CDR2 sequences are MNHEY and SVGAGI. This CDR3 is built from 14 residues. V was clipped by 2 bases and J by 5 bases, with 13 bases between them. The CDR3 is CASSYLGVGDEQYF. The CDR3 DNA sequence: TGTGCCAGCAGTTACCTGGGTGTCGGTGACGAGCAGTACTTC.

The CDR3 protein is CASSLTQGADTQYF. CDR3 nucleotides: TGTGCCAGCAGCTTAACACAGGGGGCAGATACGCAGTATTTT. The chain joins TRBV13 to TRBJ2-3; 8 bases are shared with TRBD1. CDR3 length equals 14 residues. With V trimmed by 2 bases and J by 4 bases, 2 bases remained unmatched. Germline V lookup: CDR1 PRHDT, CDR2 FYEKMQ (reference sequence).

This clone showed up just once. The genes are TRBV13 and TRBJ2-7; D perhaps matches TRBD1 (5 bases). With 0 bases removed from V and 0 bases from J, the gap between germline ends came to 15 bases. The germline CDR1 and CDR2 sequences are PRHDT and FYEKMQ (reference sequence). This CDR3 region has 17 residues. CDR3 in amino acids: CASSLGLGQDGSYEQYF. CDR3 DNA sequence: TGTGCCAGCAGCTTAGGGTTGGGGCAGGATGGCTCCTACGAGCAGTACTTC.

J is TRBJ2-7 and V is TRBV7-6; D is ambiguous. The germline CDR1 and CDR2 sequences are SGHVS and FNYEAQ. Trimming took off 5 bases at V and 4 bases at J, with 9 bases between the two ends. The CDR3 sequence is 12 residues long. The CDR3 spells CASSGASYEQYF. DNA for the CDR3: TGTGCCAGCAGCGGTGCTTCGTACGAGCAGTACTTC.

The rearrangement uses TRBV15 and TRBJ1-1; D ambiguous. Germline lookup yields CDR1 LNHNV and CDR2 YYDKDF (reference sequence). The CDR3 loop spans 13 amino acids. The ends were cut back, 7 bases at V and 3 bases at J, with 12 bases in the middle. CDR3 DNA sequence: TGTGCCACCACCTGGGAGGGCGACACTGAAGCTTTCTTT. Translating gives CATTWEGDTEAFF.

The chain combines TRBV6-5 with TRBJ1-2, with D unresolved. The V end was cut by 0 bases, the J end by 0 bases, with 5 bases between. Germline lookup yields CDR1 MNHEY and CDR2 SVGAGI. CDR3 length: 14 residues. The CDR3: CASSYSGSNYGYTF. CDR3 nucleotide sequence: TGTGCCAGCAGTTACTCCGGATCTAACTATGGCTACACCTTC.

The rearrangement links TRBV12-2 to TRBJ1-5. TRBV12-2 is deemed a pseudogene. This CDR3 is 16 amino acids long. The CDR3 loop is CASRLPFKQVNQPQHF. The CDR3 DNA reads TGTGCAAGTCGCTTACCATTTAAGCAAGTCAATCAGCCCCAGCATTTT.

This clone qualifies as medium-sized. The CDR3, as DNA: TGTGCCAGCAGCGCCGAAATAGCCCTCGAGTATGGCTACACCTTC. This codes for CASSAEIALEYGYTF. This chain joins TRBV9 and TRBJ1-2; D is ambiguous. V was pared by 3 bases and J by 5 bases, with 17 bases between. Per germline, CDR1 SGDLS and CDR2 YYNGEE. CDR3 length: 15 amino acids. Based on the CDR3 plus reference TRBV9 and TRBJ1-2, the full variable domain is DSGVTQTPKHLITATGQRVTLRCSPRSGDLSVYWYQQSLDQGLQFLIQYYNGEERAKGNILERFSAQQFPDLHSELNLSSLELGDSALYFCASSAEIALEYGYTFGSGTRLTVV.

The chain uses TRBV4-3 and TRBJ2-5; D remains unclear. The CDR3 runs 12 residues. The germline V and J ends were trimmed by 5 bases and 4 bases, with 8 bases remaining between them. Per the germline V gene, CDR1 is LGHNA and CDR2 is YSLEER. The CDR3 coding sequence is TGCGCCAGCAGCACCGAAAGAGAGACCCAGTACTTC. Protein product: CASSTERETQYF.

This clone is a singleton in its sample. The chain combines TRBV9 with TRBJ1-1; D remains unclear. The CDR3 has 11 amino acids. Deletions cut 3 bases from V and 5 bases from J, with 5 bases between. The germline V gene has CDR1 SGDLS and CDR2 YYNGEE. The CDR3 loop is CASSGGTEAFF. The CDR3 DNA is TGTGCCAGCAGCGGAGGGACTGAAGCTTTCTTT.

The genes are TRBV9 and TRBJ2-7; maybe TRBD1 (5 bases). V lost 0 bases and J 2 bases, leaving 12 bases between the germline ends. CDR3 size: 15 residues. Germline CDR1 is SGDLS and CDR2 is YYNGEE. As DNA, the CDR3 is TGTGCCAGCAGCGTAGCGCCTCAAGGGGCCTACGAGCAGTACTTC. Its protein is CASSVAPQGAYEQYF.

V is TRBV27 and J is TRBJ2-7; 8 bases fit TRBD1. Germline V gives CDR1 MNHEY, CDR2 SMNVEV (reference sequence). Unmatched junction bases numbered 4, after V lost 0 bases and J lost 0 bases. The CDR3 covers 16 residues. CDR3 sequence: CASSLSYGTGSYEQYF. The CDR3 bases are TGTGCCAGCAGTTTATCGTACGGGACAGGCTCCTACGAGCAGTACTTC.

The V gene is TRBV5-1, the J gene TRBJ2-7; D call uncertain. Trimming stripped 4 bases from V and 1 base from J, with 18 bases between. The CDR3 loop spans 16 amino acids. Germline values: CDR1 SGHRS, CDR2 YFSETQ. The CDR3 DNA is TGCGCCAGCAGCCCCGATCTAGGGTGGTCGTCCTACGAGCAGTACTTC. Encoded protein: CASSPDLGWSSYEQYF. Full variable domain (rest looked up from reference TRBV5-1 and TRBJ2-7): KAGVTQTPRYLIKTRGQQVTLSCSPISGHRSVSWYQQTPGQGLQFLFEYFSETQRNKGNFPGRFSGRQFSNSRSEMNVSTLELGDSALYLCASSPDLGWSSYEQYFGPGTRLTVT.

This clone was recorded only once. This chain links TRBV7-9 with TRBJ2-1; 7 bases fit TRBD2. Germline lookup yields CDR1 SEHNR and CDR2 FQNEAQ (reference sequence). CDR3 length: 16 residues. The V and J ends lost 5 bases and 3 bases, in that order; junction bases with no gene match: 10. This chain's CDR3 is CASSPSSGNNYNEQFF. The CDR3 nucleotides read TGTGCCAGCAGCCCATCAAGCGGGAACAACTACAATGAGCAGTTCTTC. The variable domain in full, with the rest retrieved from reference TRBV7-9 and TRBJ2-1, is DTGVSQNPRHKITKRGQNVTFRCDPISEHNRLYWYRQTLGQGPEFLTYFQNEAQLEKSRLLSDRFSAERPKGSFSTLEIQRTEQGDSAMYLCASSPSSGNNYNEQFFGPGTRLTVL.